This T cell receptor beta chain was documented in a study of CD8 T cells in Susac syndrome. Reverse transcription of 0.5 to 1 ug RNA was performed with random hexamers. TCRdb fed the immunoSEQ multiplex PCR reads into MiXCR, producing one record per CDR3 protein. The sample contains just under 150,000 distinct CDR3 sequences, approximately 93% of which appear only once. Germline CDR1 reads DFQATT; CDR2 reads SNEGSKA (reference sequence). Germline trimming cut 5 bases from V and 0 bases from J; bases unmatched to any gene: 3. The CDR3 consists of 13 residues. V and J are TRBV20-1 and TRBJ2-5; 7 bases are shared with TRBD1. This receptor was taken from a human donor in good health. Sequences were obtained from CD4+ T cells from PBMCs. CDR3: CSAGDSHQETQYF. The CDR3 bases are TGCAGTGCTGGGGACAGCCACCAAGAGACCCAGTACTTC.